This record looks at one T cell receptor (beta chain) sequence and its context. Its antigen specificity is not known. Base qualities were left out, and no much larger clone turns up one base away. This sample stems from a study of blood T cell repertoires in COVID-19 (dated by TCRdb to about 2020). With respect to the entire study: The collaborator samples originated in the United States, Italy and Spain and spanned the acute and convalescent phases of COVID-19. The samples were drawn from the first 160 participants of the ongoing ImmuneRACE study and from 1,254 subjects provided by 6 global collaborators. The material from the prospective study consisted of cDNA or gDNA derived from T cells, B-cell-depleted T cells, or PBMCs. Where available, HLA class I and class II types were taken from metadata supplied by the sample provider and were not determined by assay-based typing. Subjects who had been exposed to COVID-19, were actively infected with it, or had recovered from it provided the deeply sampled blood TCRbeta repertoires that made up the dataset. The sample metadata nearly always contained a de-identified subject ID, COVID-19 status, age in years and sex. The repertoires were made available in a free public database intended to serve as a resource for research on the immune response to SARS-CoV-2. Results and caveats for the whole study, not just this receptor: How much clinical and demographic metadata was included differed by source and by participant, and the metadata was provided uncurated.

TCRbeta CDR3 regions were amplified from genomic DNA by means of the immunoSEQ Assay, a bias-controlled multiplex PCR. The paper's processing steps were these. The number of nucleated cells in each sample was estimated from the amplification of reference gene primers within the assay. To quantify the absolute abundance of each unique TCRbeta CDR3 rearrangement, sequence reads were collapsed and filtered. Productive Simpson clonality was computed per sample as the square root of Simpson's diversity index over productive rearrangements. Sourced from immuneACCESS, this table was stored by TCRdb with only in-frame sequences that have V and J called. A share of the clones is absent; for the studies checked, an unresolved V gene accounts for under half, and the remainder has no known explanation. The V and J calls and clone size were taken over from that table, and D and trimming were inferred from the DNA. For this sample the table gives fewer than 90,000 clones, of which approximately 88% were detected only once. Together, the top ten hold about 10% of the sample.

From cysteine to phenylalanine, the CDR3 is 17 amino acids long. CDR3 DNA only is kept here, 51 bases in frame from base 1. The germline V gene (reference sequence) supplies CDR1 GTSNPN and CDR2 SVGIG. V ends up 0 bases short and J 2 bases short, with an unmatched junction base count of 10. Each collaborating institution followed its own protocols to collect whole blood in K2EDTA tubes. For TCRbeta analysis, collaborators shipped samples in one of three forms: frozen whole blood, isolated PBMCs, or DNA extracted from either of those sample types. Sequenced material: peripheral blood. The chain is made from TRBV30 and TRBJ2-3, and TRBD2 aligns with 8 junction nucleotides. The source is a human donor in a cohort sampled during active COVID-19. This receptor carries the CDR3 CAWSVPPGTRLTDTQYF. The bases read TGTGCCTGGAGTGTACCCCCCGGGACTAGACTCACAGATACGCAGTATTTT.